Here is one TCR beta chain with its context. This clonotype has only a few counts. Its target antigen remains unknown. No base-level quality is on record; no much larger clone is a single base apart. This sample is drawn from a study of human T cells and chemical hapten exposure (dated by TCRdb to 2020 to 2023). Regarding the study in general: For sensitization, 2% DPC in acetone was applied to a 2 cm by 2 cm area of upper inner arm skin. Weekly therapeutic DPC doses were additionally applied to the scalp of patients throughout the roughly 25-week study period. Patch testing on the upper back used Finn chambers containing 0.01% DPC, with scoring done after 6 days according to International Contact Dermatitis Research Group standards. Alopecia areata with under or over 50% scalp involvement, alopecia totalis and alopecia universalis were represented in the patient cohort, which was mostly female. Libraries were pooled for sequencing, and per-sample TCR yields varied mainly because of small differences in library volumes within the pool. The study tracked peripheral blood TCR repertoire changes in vivo during primary and secondary sensitization to the hapten diphenylcyclopropenone (DPC) in alopecia patients. Blood samples were taken from patients before sensitization (week 0) and at 2, 6 and about 24 weeks after DPC sensitization. For TCR sequencing, blood came from 25 to 35 alopecia patients at anywhere from one to four time points (pre-sensitization, 2, 6 and 24 weeks). What the authors observed across the whole study: No change with DPC sensitization was found in the number of TCRs above 1 in 1000 frequency, and no evidence of global repertoire structure alterations was found. Alopecia, a presumed autoimmune disease, was present in all patients, so the immune response of the patients might differ from that of healthy individuals. A positive correlation was found between the number of PT1 expanded TCRs and patch test score, with significance reached at thresholds 8, 16 and 32 but not 4. Repeated subsampling changed both the strength of the expansion versus patch-test correlation and the threshold at which that correlation became significant. Expanded TCRs formed significantly more large CDR3 similarity clusters than pre-sensitization or healthy control sets, consistent with antigen-driven responses.

The treatment or condition label for this specimen denotes: therapeutic diphenylcyclopropenone sensitization with weekly scalp DPC. At every patch-test visit, the blood draw took place before the patch test was put on. Eligible patients were aged 18 to 70, diagnosed with alopecia, deemed suitable for DPC therapy, and excluded if pregnant. Total RNA was extracted from unfractionated whole blood that had been collected in Tempus Blood RNA tubes. Library preparation attached unique molecular identifiers to individual cDNA molecules for quantitative, reproducible TCR counting. Each blood RNA sample was used to sequence both TCR alpha and TCR beta chains. In the original analysis: The median number of TCRs per sample was 90,000 to 100,000, ranging from 23,224 to 690,600. The Decombinator software suite was used to annotate V, J and CDR3 in the TCR reads. Every sample was subsampled to the same number of TCRs (28,000) for the PS versus PT1 abundance plots. TCRs were defined as expanded if absent before sensitization and observed at least eight times at the 2-week time point. The public reads were quality trimmed at Q25 with fastp and then assembled into clones with MiXCR by TCRdb, keeping productive beta chains. Each entry merges the rows of one CDR3 protein and shows their most common DNA and genes. The V and J calls were not made by the authors but by TCRdb's processing. Within this sample are 190 or so distinct CDR3 sequences, with over 50% of them counted one time only. Roughly 18% of the sample is in the top ten clones.

This sequence was found in an adult with alopecia areata. Some clones in this sample may be carry-over from other donors' samples. This table probably holds off-target reads from a library built for another chain. The source was whole blood, collected before DPC sensitization or 2, 6, or about 24 weeks after (not recorded which).

Read as DNA, the sequence is TGTGCCAGCAGCGCCGCGCTAGCGCAAGAGACCCAGTACTTC. Translation gives CASSAALAQETQYF. In this chain, TRBV2 is recombined with TRBJ2-5; the best D guess is TRBD2, with 6 bases matching. From its cysteine to its phenylalanine, the CDR3 spans 14 amino acids. Just CDR3 DNA is preserved here, 42 bases in frame from base 1. Sequences SNHLY (CDR1) and FYNNEI (CDR2) are obtained from the germline V gene. V drops 6 bases and J drops 2 bases, leaving 13 bases in between.